The 22 T cell receptor beta chains below all came from one sample that was sequenced in a study of blood T cell repertoires in COVID-19. TCRdb's table, derived via immunoSEQ multiplex PCR, lists solely in-frame clones and lacks some. Among about 57,000 clones listed, around 76% were seen once. Sequenced input: peripheral blood. These receptors were obtained from a woman aged 55 to 70 with acute or convalescent COVID-19.

The CDR3 nucleotides are TGTGCCAGCAGTGCCAAGGGGTACACAGATACGCAGTATTTT. The encoded protein is CASSAKGYTDTQYF. The V gene is TRBV2, the J gene TRBJ2-3; TRBD1 is a possible D gene (5 bases). V was trimmed by 4 bases and J by 2 bases, leaving 10 bases between them. Germline CDR1 is SNHLY and CDR2 is FYNNEI. CDR3 size: 14 residues.

CDR3: CASSRRLGQGYNSPLHF. The CDR3 region has the DNA TGTGCCAGCAGCCGAAGATTAGGCCAGGGTTATAATTCACCCCTCCACTTT. This chain links TRBV3-1 (or the pseudogene TRBV3-2) with TRBJ1-6; perhaps TRBD1 as D (5 bases). This CDR3 spans 17 amino acids. CDR1 is LGHDT and CDR2 is YNNKEL in the germline V gene (reference sequence). The V end lost 4 bases, the J end lost 4 bases, and 17 bases lay between the germline ends.

The V and J genes are TRBV7-8 and TRBJ2-7, with D uncertain. The germline gives CDR1 SGHVS, CDR2 FQNEAQ. The CDR3 runs 12 residues. The germline V and J ends were trimmed by 4 bases and 3 bases, with 7 bases remaining between them. The CDR3 sequence: CASSSHGYEQYF. Here the CDR3 DNA reads TGTGCCAGCAGCTCCCACGGCTACGAGCAGTACTTC. Complete variable domain (other parts from reference TRBV7-8 and TRBJ2-7): GAGVSQSPRYKVAKRGQDVALRCDPISGHVSLFWYQQALGQGPEFLTYFQNEAQLDKSGLPSDRFFAERPEGSVSTLKIQRTQQEDSAVYLCASSSHGYEQYFGPGTRLTVT.

The J gene is TRBJ2-3, the V gene TRBV24-1, with D uncertain. The CDR3 spans 13 residues. In germline, CDR1 is KGHDR, CDR2 SFDVKD. Trimming cost V 6 bases and J 1 base, with 7 bases left between them. This chain's CDR3 is CATSFLGTDTQYF. CDR3 coding DNA: TGTGCCACCAGTTTTCTCGGCACAGATACGCAGTATTTT.

J is TRBJ2-3 and V is TRBV18, with 12 bases lining up with TRBD2. Germline-derived CDR1 and CDR2 are KGHSH and LQKENI. The V segment lost 6 bases and the J segment 1 base; nucleotides outside the gene matches: 5. This CDR3 has 16 residues. DNA of the CDR3: TGTGCCAGCTCTCAACGGACTAGCGGGGGCACAGATACGCAGTATTTT. Translated, it gives CASSQRTSGGTDTQYF.

The CDR3 DNA reads as TGTGCCATCAGCCAGTTATCAGGGGATTTGGCCACTGAAGCTTTCTTT. It specifies CAISQLSGDLATEAFF. The rearrangement uses TRBV10-3 and TRBJ1-1; D may be TRBD1 (6 bases). V gave up 6 bases and J gave up 4 bases, with 21 bases separating them. The CDR3 runs 16 residues. Germline-derived CDR1 and CDR2 are ENHRY and SYGVKD.

V is TRBV7-9 and J is TRBJ1-6; D gene unclear. CDR1 is SEHNR and CDR2 is FQNEAQ in the germline V gene (reference sequence). V gave up 5 bases and J gave up 8 bases, with 10 bases separating them. This CDR3 has 13 residues. The CDR3 region has the DNA TGTGCCAGCAGCGACAAGGTCCATTCACCCCTCCACTTT. Translating it yields CASSDKVHSPLHF. The variable domain in full, completed from reference TRBV7-9 and TRBJ1-6, reads DTGVSQNPRHKITKRGQNVTFRCDPISEHNRLYWYRQTLGQGPEFLTYFQNEAQLEKSRLLSDRFSAERPKGSFSTLEIQRTEQGDSAMYLCASSDKVHSPLHFGNGTRLTVT.

This sequence joins TRBV16 and TRBJ2-3, with D perhaps matching TRBD1 (5 bases). The CDR3 runs 14 residues. CDR1 is KGHSY, CDR2 FQNENV, per germline. Trimming left V 3 bases short and J 5 bases short, with 12 bases between. The CDR3 protein is CASSHPDSIDTQYF. DNA of the CDR3: TGTGCCAGCAGCCATCCCGACAGTATAGATACGCAGTATTTT.

The chain combines TRBV27 with TRBJ1-2; D is uncertain. The germline gives CDR1 MNHEY, CDR2 SMNVEV (reference sequence). This CDR3 is built from 13 residues. Trimming took off 8 bases at V and 3 bases at J, with 13 bases between the two ends. The CDR3 sequence: CASPPEGDYGYTF. CDR3 nucleotide sequence: TGTGCCAGCCCTCCCGAGGGTGACTATGGCTACACCTTC.

The chain is built from TRBV5-1 and TRBJ1-1; no clear D gene. The CDR3 length is 13 residues. The V gene lost 2 bases and the J gene lost 3 bases, with 8 bases spanning the gap. CDR1 and CDR2 (germline): SGHRS, YFSETQ. This CDR3 reads CASSFEGHTEAFF. Here the CDR3 DNA reads TGCGCCAGCAGCTTTGAGGGCCACACTGAAGCTTTCTTT.

The rearrangement links TRBV5-6 to TRBJ1-3; D uncertain. Germline CDR1 is SGHDT and CDR2 is YYEEEE. Trimming removed 4 bases at V and 0 bases at J, with 14 bases between. The CDR3 extends over 16 amino acids. Written as DNA, the CDR3 is TGTGCCAGCAGCACCTGGGTAGGGAGCTCTGGAAACACCATATATTTT. Protein sequence: CASSTWVGSSGNTIYF.

This chain links TRBV7-8 with TRBJ1-1, with D possibly matching TRBD1 (5 bases). CDR1 and CDR2 from the germline V gene are SGHVS and FQNEAQ. CDR3 length: 15 residues. Trimming pared 2 bases from V and 0 bases from J, leaving 10 bases between. Here the CDR3 DNA reads TGTGCCAGCAGCTTACGACAGTCGATGAACACTGAAGCTTTCTTT. Encoded protein: CASSLRQSMNTEAFF. Looking up the rest from reference TRBV7-8 and TRBJ1-1 gives the full variable domain: GAGVSQSPRYKVAKRGQDVALRCDPISGHVSLFWYQQALGQGPEFLTYFQNEAQLDKSGLPSDRFFAERPEGSVSTLKIQRTQQEDSAVYLCASSLRQSMNTEAFFGQGTRLTVV.

The chain couples TRBV5-1 to TRBJ1-1, with D possibly TRBD1 on 5 matching bases. The CDR3 is 15 amino acids. Trimming removed 0 bases from V and 0 bases from J, with 9 bases in between. From germline, CDR1 is SGHRS and CDR2 YFSETQ. CDR3 sequence (DNA): TGCGCCAGCAGCTTGGTTCAGGGTTTGAACACTGAAGCTTTCTTT. Protein sequence: CASSLVQGLNTEAFF.

The V and J genes are TRBV9 and TRBJ1-1; D is perhaps TRBD1 (5 bases). CDR1 SGDLS and CDR2 YYNGEE come from the germline V gene. The ends were cut back, 0 bases at V and 1 base at J, with 10 bases in the middle. The CDR3 has 15 amino acids. The DNA of the CDR3 is TGTGCCAGCAGCGTAGATGGCCAGGGGAACACTGAAGCTTTCTTT. Translating it yields CASSVDGQGNTEAFF. Variable domain in full (rest from reference TRBV9 and TRBJ1-1): DSGVTQTPKHLITATGQRVTLRCSPRSGDLSVYWYQQSLDQGLQFLIQYYNGEERAKGNILERFSAQQFPDLHSELNLSSLELGDSALYFCASSVDGQGNTEAFFGQGTRLTVV.

CDR3 amino acids: CASSVSLGEKLFF. CDR3 in DNA: TGTGCCAGCAGTGTGTCCCTCGGGGAAAAACTGTTTTTT. The chain joins TRBV2 to TRBJ1-4; the D is unclear. CDR3 length equals 13 residues. V was clipped by 4 bases and J by 8 bases, with 11 bases between them. The germline gives CDR1 SNHLY, CDR2 FYNNEI.

The V gene is TRBV15, the J gene TRBJ1-5; the D gene is possibly TRBD1 (5 bases). The CDR3 is made up of 13 amino acids. In germline, CDR1 is LNHNV, CDR2 YYDKDF (reference sequence). Trimming pared 5 bases from V and 5 bases from J, leaving 10 bases between. This chain's CDR3 is CATSLGLDQPQHF. The DNA for the CDR3 is TGTGCCACCAGCTTGGGGCTAGATCAGCCCCAGCATTTT.

In DNA, the CDR3 is TGTGCCTGGAGTGCGACAGGGGGCCACTCTGGAAACACCATATATTTT. Translation gives CAWSATGGHSGNTIYF. The chain is built from TRBV30 and TRBJ1-3; 10 bases match TRBD1. The CDR3 has 16 residues. With V trimmed by 1 base and J by 0 bases, 3 bases remained unmatched. Germline assignment: CDR1 GTSNPN and CDR2 SVGIG (reference sequence).

The genes are TRBV9 and TRBJ2-2; tentative D call: TRBD1 (5 bases). Trimming stripped 6 bases from V and 5 bases from J, with 11 bases between. This CDR3 spans 13 amino acids. Germline CDR1 is SGDLS and CDR2 is YYNGEE. DNA for the CDR3: TGTGCCAGCACCCGAGACAGAACCGGGGAGCTGTTTTTT. Translating gives CASTRDRTGELFF.

The chain links TRBV5-1 to TRBJ1-4; D not resolved. The CDR3 sequence is 16 residues long. Germline-derived CDR1 and CDR2 are SGHRS and YFSETQ. The germline V and J ends were trimmed by 4 bases and 6 bases, with 19 bases remaining between them. DNA of the CDR3: TGCGCCAGCAGCCAAGGCGGTGGTCTGAGTCATGAAAAACTGTTTTTT. It translates to CASSQGGGLSHEKLFF.

The chain employs TRBV28 and TRBJ1-2; the D is unclear. There are 18 residues in the CDR3. Per the germline V gene, CDR1 is MDHEN and CDR2 is SYDVKM. V lost 6 bases and J lost 5, with 28 bases in between. This chain's CDR3 is CASRVRLWTGKGAYGYTF. The DNA of the CDR3 is TGTGCCAGCAGAGTCAGACTATGGACGGGGAAGGGTGCGTATGGCTACACCTTC.

The chain combines TRBV30 with TRBJ1-2; perhaps TRBD1 as D (5 bases). The germline V gene encodes CDR1 GTSNPN and CDR2 SVGIG (reference sequence). The germline V and J ends were trimmed by 5 bases and 7 bases, with 17 bases remaining between them. The CDR3 is 13 amino acids. CDR3 sequence reads: CAWQDSALTGYTF. The CDR3 DNA sequence: TGTGCCTGGCAAGACAGCGCCCTTACTGGCTACACCTTC.

The chain employs TRBV5-1 and TRBJ1-3; D possibly corresponds to TRBD1 (6 bases). V dropped 0 bases and J dropped 3 bases, with 10 bases sitting between them. Per germline, CDR1 SGHRS and CDR2 YFSETQ. The CDR3 is 15 amino acids. The CDR3 region is CASSLDRAGGNTIYF. The CDR3 DNA reads as TGCGCCAGCAGCTTGGACAGGGCTGGTGGAAACACCATATATTTT.